The clone carrying this T cell receptor (beta chain) was observed a few times. Antigen: not known. This sample is part of a study of T cells in Graves' hyperthyroidism and ophthalmopathy. CDR3 length: 15 amino acids. The V gene end was trimmed by 4 bases and the J gene end by 4 bases; junction bases not matched to a gene: 9. Germline CDR1 and CDR2: LGHNA and YNFKEQ. The TCR beta CDR3 regions underwent amplification using RNA transcripts as the source. An initial round of RT-PCR targeting the TCR CDR3 relied on the HTBI primer set. MiXCR, applied by TCRdb to the multiplex PCR reads, yields one record per CDR3 protein. The sample contains about 690,000 distinct CDR3 sequences, around a sixth of which appear only once. Whole-study findings and limits: Blood also carried most thyroid clonotypes expanded above 0.001. Ophthalmopathy was model-predicted a median 6.5 months pre-onset.

Input material: blood. This receptor was taken from a man over 45 with Graves' hyperthyroidism. The rearrangement links TRBV4-2 to TRBJ2-7, with TRBD1 matching over 8 bases. As DNA, the CDR3 is TGTGCCAGCAGCCCGCCGGGACAGGTCAAGTACGAGCAGTACTTC. It is translated as CASSPPGQVKYEQYF.